The present T cell receptor beta chain was sequenced within a study of T cell responses to AZD1222 COVID-19 vaccine. Broader study findings: Mostly white British, mostly female donors; authors suggested clonal diversity may be underestimated.

Here immunoSEQ multiplex PCR was the method, and the copy in TCRdb shows in-frame clones only, minus some. The sample contains some 120,000 clones, approximately 86% of which appear only once. The V end was cut by 4 bases, the J end by 3 bases, with 15 bases between. CDR1 is SGHVS, CDR2 FQNEAQ, per germline. This CDR3 spans 15 amino acids. A remark on this clone: What it binds is not known.

This chain uses TRBV7-8 with TRBJ1-1; D may be TRBD1 (5 bases). This TCR derives from an adult in good health. The sequencing here drew on peripheral blood, taken on day 0 of AZD1222 vaccination. CDR3 DNA: TGTGCCAGCAGCTCATTGGAGGGGATTGACACTGAAGCTTTCTTT. Translation: CASSSLEGIDTEAFF.